These T cell receptor beta chains were read from a single sample in a study of OX40 agonist ivuxolimab in advanced cancers. Clones were sequenced by immunoSEQ multiplex PCR, and TCRdb holds only the in-frame ones, with some missing. Found here are 55,000 to 70,000 clones, approximately 81% of them singletons; the top ten hold around 4.7%. The specimen was CD4+ or CD8+ T cells sorted from blood, collected in a trial of the OX40 agonist ivuxolimab. These receptors were collected from an adult with an advanced solid tumor such as melanoma, head and neck, liver or kidney cancer. CDR3s leave out the opening cysteine and the closing phenylalanine or tryptophan.

TRBV6-6	TRBJ1-5	ASSYSGSNQPQH
TRBV11-2	TRBJ1-4	ASSSPPDRVTNEKLF
TRBV5-4	TRBJ1-1	ASRSGTENTEAF
TRBV7-9	TRBJ2-7	ASSRLDSYEQY
TRBV28	TRBJ2-3	ASSSSLGEDTQY
TRBV18	TRBJ1-3	ASSPQTGGFGNTIY
TRBV27	TRBJ2-7	ASSGTGAGAYEQY
TRBV15	TRBJ2-3	ATSREQTTDTQY
TRBV11-3	-	ASGGRSYEQY
TRBV11-3	TRBJ2-1	ASSLTSGVNEQF
TRBV2	TRBJ1-1	ASISTEAF
TRBV28	TRBJ2-7	ASRASGSYEQY
TRBV7-8	TRBJ1-1	ASSLNTEAF
TRBV5-4	TRBJ2-1	ASSLWARSSYNEQF
TRBV4-1	TRBJ2-3	ASSQARDKQTTDTQY
TRBV19	TRBJ1-5	ASSVQGIRNQPQH
TRBV5-4	TRBJ2-2	ASSKGTGEPGELF
TRBV5-1	TRBJ2-7	ASSDYSGGSYEQY
TRBV7-2	TRBJ2-3	ASSLGLPTDTQY
TRBV4-1	TRBJ2-1	ASSQPTVSSGKHEQF
TRBV19	TRBJ2-1	ASSIPRLAESLYNEQF
TRBV9	TRBJ2-5	ASTTFGTAQETQY
TRBV15	TRBJ1-4	ATTPGPNEKLF
TRBV5-6	TRBJ2-7	ASSDGLAGDEQY
TRBV13	TRBJ2-1	ASSLDSPPGNEQF
TRBV28	TRBJ2-2	ASSPGTENTGELF
TRBV2	TRBJ1-2	ASRPGQGAYGYT
TRBV28	TRBJ1-4	ASRYAGTANEKLF
TRBV27	TRBJ1-1	ASSPGQVGTEAF
TRBV19	TRBJ2-7	ASSINAGYEQY
TRBV25-1	TRBJ1-1	ASSLSRGNTEAF
TRBV5-6	TRBJ2-7	ASSRGQVNEQY
TRBV28	-	ASSDRDRGVYEQY
TRBV7-2	TRBJ2-7	ASSSYAGLETGETY
TRBV2	TRBJ2-7	ASRVQGKQY
TRBV4-1	TRBJ2-1	ASSRGASGRYSHNEQF
TRBV2	TRBJ1-3	ASSDSYSGNTIY
TRBV19	TRBJ2-7	ATEGAGVVSYEQY
TRBV19	TRBJ2-1	ASRGGHNEQF
TRBV9	TRBJ2-6	ASSVRDPHGAGANVLT
TRBV5-1	TRBJ2-1	ASSGDSVGNEQF
TRBV7-8	TRBJ2-2	ASSFWMIEDTGELF
TRBV15	TRBJ1-5	ATSRDIDNQPQH
TRBV27	-	ASSLSRSYEQY
TRBV7-9	TRBJ2-3	ASSLDRGADTQY
TRBV7-9	TRBJ2-7	ASSLAGPSYEQY
TRBV30	TRBJ2-7	AWSSQDRGPLEQY
TRBV6-6	TRBJ2-1	ASSYSPGDEQF
TRBV28	TRBJ1-2	ASSLGHQRGYT
TRBV11-3	TRBJ2-7	ASSWSGGNEQY
TRBV5-5	TRBJ2-7	ASSPAPKYEQY
TRBV18	TRBJ2-2	ASSPYRDSSPGAGELF
TRBV27	TRBJ2-3	ASSLSDGSTDTQY
TRBV5-6	TRBJ2-1	ASSPSYNEQF
TRBV4-1	TRBJ2-1	ASSPGGQGGLNNEQF